The rows below give T cell receptor beta chains drawn from one sample of a study of cytomegalovirus exposure and HLA in healthy donors. Using immunoSEQ multiplex PCR, the repertoire was profiled, and TCRdb retains in-frame clones only, with some absent. The sample lists under 200,000 clones, about 80% occurring once. Sample: PBMCs. The receptor set was obtained from a man aged 30 to 45 in good health and CMV-seronegative. CDR3s include the opening cysteine and the closing phenylalanine or tryptophan. D genes are given only for firm matches. Only some rows state a clone size, as once, few, many or a class for expanded clones.

15 | - | TRBD1 | TRBJ1-2 | TRBV7-9 | TGTGCCAGCAGCTTAGGGGGACAGTTAGCAAATGGCTACACCTTC | CASSLGGQLANGYTF
16 | - | TRBD1 | TRBJ1-6 | TRBV5-4 | TGTGCCAGCAGCCCCCTCGCGGACAGGGGCCTGTCACCCCTCCACTTT | CASSPLADRGLSPLHF
14 | - | - | TRBJ2-4 | TRBV9 | TGTGCCAGCAGCGAGCGGCCGGGGAGGAACATTCAGTACTTC | CASSERPGRNIQYF
14 | - | - | TRBJ2-5 | TRBV7-9 | TGTGCCAGCAAAGATAGCGAGTACCAAGAGACCCAGTACTTC | CASKDSEYQETQYF
16 | - | - | TRBJ2-5 | TRBV19 | TGTGCCAGTAGCGATCTTTTGAAGGGGGTAGGAGAGACCCAGTACTTC | CASSDLLKGVGETQYF
15 | - | TRBD1 | TRBJ1-3 | TRBV28 | TGTGCCAGCAGTCCCTGGACAGGCTCTGGAAACACCATATATTTT | CASSPWTGSGNTIYF
14 | - | - | TRBJ1-1 | TRBV6-5 | TGTGCCAGCAGGACTAGTGAAGGCGGCACTGAAGCTTTCTTT | CASRTSEGGTEAFF
15 | - | - | TRBJ1-5 | TRBV7-9 | TGTGCCAGCAGCCCGGGGGAGTATAGCAATCAGCCCCAGCATTTT | CASSPGEYSNQPQHF
19 | - | TRBD2 | TRBJ2-3 | TRBV4-2 | TGTGCCAGCAGCCGAAACCACTCGAGCGGGGGGGCCGGCACAGATACGCAGTATTTT | CASSRNHSSGGAGTDTQYF
14 | - | - | TRBJ1-6 | TRBV7-3 | TGTGCCAGCAGCTTAGGGGGGAGTCACTCACCCCTCCACTTT | CASSLGGSHSPLHF
15 | - | - | TRBJ1-6 | TRBV15 | TGTGCCACCAGCATCGGATTACAGGGTAATTCACCCCTCCACTTT | CATSIGLQGNSPLHF
16 | - | - | TRBJ1-2 | TRBV2 | TGTGCCAGCAGTGCCCCGTTTGGTGACGGGAACTATGGCTACACCTTC | CASSAPFGDGNYGYTF
13 | few | TRBD1 | TRBJ2-7 | TRBV11-2 | TGTGCCAGCGGGGGACAGGGGGTAAAAGAGCAGTACTTC | CASGGQGVKEQYF
15 | - | - | TRBJ1-1 | TRBV28 | TGTGCCAGCAGTTTCCCGGGCGTGGGGCCCACTGAAGCTTTCTTT | CASSFPGVGPTEAFF
13 | - | - | TRBJ2-5 | TRBV28 | TGTGCCAGCAGCTCGAGCGCACAAGAGACCCAGTACTTC | CASSSSAQETQYF
15 | few | - | TRBJ1-4 | TRBV30 | TGTGCCTGGAGTGTAGGAGGGGCAACTAATGAAAAACTGTTTTTT | CAWSVGGATNEKLFF
15 | - | TRBD1 | TRBJ1-1 | TRBV7-6 | TGTGCCAGCAGCGGCTACAGGGGCCCGAACACTGAAGCTTTCTTT | CASSGYRGPNTEAFF
13 | - | - | TRBJ2-1 | TRBV14 | TGTGCCAGCAGACGTCAGGGGAACAATGAGCAGTTCTTC | CASRRQGNNEQFF
17 | - | - | TRBJ2-1 | TRBV2 | TGTGCCAGCAGTGAGGATGGGGGCAATGATTGGTACAATGAGCAGTTCTTC | CASSEDGGNDWYNEQFF
17 | - | TRBD2 | TRBJ2-1 | TRBV13 | TGTGCCAGCAGCTTCTCCGGACTAGCGGGAGGTTACAATGAGCAGTTCTTC | CASSFSGLAGGYNEQFF
16 | - | TRBD2 | TRBJ2-3 | TRBV7-8 | TGTGCCAGCAGCTTACGGGAGCGGGGGCCCACAGATACGCAGTATTTT | CASSLRERGPTDTQYF
13 | - | - | TRBJ1-2 | TRBV5-4 | TGTGCCAGCAGCGGGTACAGGGAATATGGCTACACCTTC | CASSGYREYGYTF
15 | - | TRBD1 | TRBJ1-1 | TRBV2 | TGTGCCAGCAGTGAGTCCACAGGGGTCGGGGCTGAAGCTTTCTTT | CASSESTGVGAEAFF
17 | - | - | TRBJ1-6 | TRBV5-6 | TGTGCCAGCAGCTTGGGTGGCGGGGGCTGGTATAATTCACCCCTCCACTTT | CASSLGGGGWYNSPLHF
13 | - | - | TRBJ2-7 | TRBV29-1 | TGCAGCACCCGGACAGACGCGACCTACGAGCAGTACTTC | CSTRTDATYEQYF
13 | - | - | TRBJ1-5 | TRBV28 | TGTGCCAGCAGAGGGGGGGGCGGGCGGCCCCAGCATTTT | CASRGGGGRPQHF
16 | - | - | TRBJ2-3 | TRBV5-1 | TGCGCCAGCAGCCTAAACAGGGTAGGGGCCACAGATACGCAGTATTTT | CASSLNRVGATDTQYF
16 | - | - | TRBJ2-2 | TRBV5-1 | TGCGCCAGCAGCTTGGACCAAGGGGCGAACACCGGGGAGCTGTTTTTT | CASSLDQGANTGELFF
15 | - | TRBD1 | TRBJ1-1 | TRBV11-2 | TGTGCCAGCAGCTTCGAGGGGACAGCGAACACTGAAGCTTTCTTT | CASSFEGTANTEAFF
15 | - | - | TRBJ2-2 | TRBV9 | TGTGCCAGCAGCGTAGTAGGAGGGGAAAACGGGGAGCTGTTTTTT | CASSVVGGENGELFF
16 | - | TRBD1 | TRBJ1-5 | TRBV19 | TGTGCCAGTAGAACTACAGGGGGTGCGGGCAATCAGCCCCAGCATTTT | CASRTTGGAGNQPQHF
16 | - | - | TRBJ2-7 | TRBV15 | TGTGCCACCAGCAGAGAGGGTCTGGGGCCTGCCTACGAGCAGTACTTC | CATSREGLGPAYEQYF
14 | - | - | TRBJ1-5 | TRBV5-1 | TGCGCCAGCAGCTTGGTGTCAGGCAATCAGCCCCAGCATTTT | CASSLVSGNQPQHF
14 | - | TRBD2 | TRBJ2-7 | TRBV28 | TGTGCCAGCCCCCCGGGAGGCCGGCCCTACGAGCAGTACTTC | CASPPGGRPYEQYF
14 | - | TRBD1 | TRBJ1-1 | TRBV5-1 | TGCGCCAGCAGCTTGCCCGGACAGGGGTTTGAAGCTTTCTTT | CASSLPGQGFEAFF
14 | - | TRBD2 | TRBJ2-3 | TRBV6-4 | TGTGCCAGCAGTGATACGGGGGGGATTACTACGCAGTATTTT | CASSDTGGITTQYF
15 | - | TRBD2 | TRBJ2-1 | TRBV6-4 | TGTGCCAGCAGTGGGACTAGCGGGAGGCGAAATGAGCAGTTCTTC | CASSGTSGRRNEQFF
15 | - | TRBD1 | TRBJ2-1 | TRBV28 | TGTGCCAGCAGTTTGCCGGGACAGTCCTACAATGAGCAGTTCTTC | CASSLPGQSYNEQFF
14 | few | TRBD1 | TRBJ1-2 | TRBV5-6 | TGTGCCAGCAGCCTGGCGGGACAGGGAATTGGCTACACCTTC | CASSLAGQGIGYTF
14 | few | - | TRBJ1-6 | TRBV5-1 | TGCGCCAGCACCAATGGGAGGGGAGGATCACCCCTCCACTTT | CASTNGRGGSPLHF
15 | - | - | TRBJ2-5 | TRBV19 | TGTGCCAGTAGTATAGATCTAGAAAGCCGGGAGACCCAGTACTTC | CASSIDLESRETQYF
20 | - | - | TRBJ2-1 | TRBV4-3 | TGCGCCAGCAGCCAGGGCGACGGGTTCAGGGTTGGTGTACGAGGCAATGAGCAGTTCTTC | CASSQGDGFRVGVRGNEQFF
15 | - | TRBD1 | TRBJ2-1 | TRBV27 | TGTGCCAGCAGTATATCCGGGACAGGGCTCAATGAGCAGTTCTTC | CASSISGTGLNEQFF
14 | - | TRBD2 | TRBJ2-1 | TRBV19 | TGTGCCAGTTCGTACGGGGGGGCATACAATGAGCAGTTCTTC | CASSYGGAYNEQFF